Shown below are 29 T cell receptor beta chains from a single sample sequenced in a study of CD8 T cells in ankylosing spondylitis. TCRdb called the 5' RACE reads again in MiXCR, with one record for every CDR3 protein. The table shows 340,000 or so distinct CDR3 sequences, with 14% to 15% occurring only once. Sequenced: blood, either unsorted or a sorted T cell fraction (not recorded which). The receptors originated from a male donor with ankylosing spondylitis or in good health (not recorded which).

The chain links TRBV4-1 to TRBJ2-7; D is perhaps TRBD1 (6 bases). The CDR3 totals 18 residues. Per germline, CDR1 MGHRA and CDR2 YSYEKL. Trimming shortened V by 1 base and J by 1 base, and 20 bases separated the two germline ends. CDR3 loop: CASSQAPSGTTLSYEQYF. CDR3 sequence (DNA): TGCGCCAGCAGCCAAGCGCCCTCCGGGACAACTCTTTCCTACGAGCAGTACTTC.

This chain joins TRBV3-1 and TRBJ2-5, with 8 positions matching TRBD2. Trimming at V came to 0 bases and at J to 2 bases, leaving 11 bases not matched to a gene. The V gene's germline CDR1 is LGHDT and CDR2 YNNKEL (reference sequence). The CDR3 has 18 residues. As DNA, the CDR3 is TGTGCCAGCAGCCAAGACGGCAGAGCGGCGGGGGGACAAGAGACCCAGTACTTC. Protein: CASSQDGRAAGGQETQYF.

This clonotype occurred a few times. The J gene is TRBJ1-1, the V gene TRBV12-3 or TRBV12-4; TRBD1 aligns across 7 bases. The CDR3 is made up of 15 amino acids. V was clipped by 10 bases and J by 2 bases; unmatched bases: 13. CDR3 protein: CANNDRERGNTEAFF. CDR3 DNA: TGTGCCAACAACGACAGGGAGCGGGGCAACACTGAAGCTTTCTTT.

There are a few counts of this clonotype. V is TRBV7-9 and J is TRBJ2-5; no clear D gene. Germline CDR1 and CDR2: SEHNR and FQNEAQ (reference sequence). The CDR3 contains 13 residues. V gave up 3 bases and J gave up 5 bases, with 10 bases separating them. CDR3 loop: CASSFRAAETQYF. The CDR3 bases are TGTGCCAGCAGCTTTCGCGCTGCGGAGACCCAGTACTTC.

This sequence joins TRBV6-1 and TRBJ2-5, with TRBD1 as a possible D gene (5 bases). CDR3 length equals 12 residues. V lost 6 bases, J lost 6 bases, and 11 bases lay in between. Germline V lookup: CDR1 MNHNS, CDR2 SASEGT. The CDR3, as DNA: TGTGCCAGCAGAGGCTCAGGGAAGACCCAGTACTTC. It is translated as CASRGSGKTQYF.

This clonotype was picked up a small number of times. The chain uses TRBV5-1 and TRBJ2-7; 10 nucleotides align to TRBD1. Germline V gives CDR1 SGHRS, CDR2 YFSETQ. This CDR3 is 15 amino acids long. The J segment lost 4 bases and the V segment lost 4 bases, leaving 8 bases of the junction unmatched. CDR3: CASSPRQGAIYEQYF. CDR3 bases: TGCGCCAGCAGCCCACGACAGGGGGCAATATACGAGCAGTACTTC.

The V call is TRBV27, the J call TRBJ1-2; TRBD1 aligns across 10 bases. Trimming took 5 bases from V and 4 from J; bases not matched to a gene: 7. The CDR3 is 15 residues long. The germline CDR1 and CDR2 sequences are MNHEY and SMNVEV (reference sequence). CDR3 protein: CASSAPGTGVYGYTF. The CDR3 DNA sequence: TGTGCCAGCAGTGCACCCGGGACAGGGGTCTATGGCTACACCTTC.

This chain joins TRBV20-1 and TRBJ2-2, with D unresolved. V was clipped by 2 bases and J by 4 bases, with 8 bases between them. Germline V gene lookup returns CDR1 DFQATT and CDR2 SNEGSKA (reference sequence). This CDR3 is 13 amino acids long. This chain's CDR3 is CSARSPGTGELFF. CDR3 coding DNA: TGCAGTGCTAGATCGCCGGGCACCGGGGAGCTGTTTTTT.

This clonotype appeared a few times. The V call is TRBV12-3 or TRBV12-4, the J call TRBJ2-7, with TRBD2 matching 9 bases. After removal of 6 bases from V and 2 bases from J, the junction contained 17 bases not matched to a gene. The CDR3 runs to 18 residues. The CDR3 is CASRPGTSPTTITYEQYF. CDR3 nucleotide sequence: TGTGCCAGCAGACCGGGGACTAGCCCAACCACCATCACCTACGAGCAGTACTTC.

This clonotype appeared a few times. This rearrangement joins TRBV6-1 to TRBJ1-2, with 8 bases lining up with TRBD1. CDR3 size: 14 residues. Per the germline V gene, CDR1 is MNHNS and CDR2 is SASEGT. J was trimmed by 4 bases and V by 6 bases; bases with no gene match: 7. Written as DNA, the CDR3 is TGTGCCAGCAGGCCCCCAGGGGGCCTCTATGGCTACACCTTC. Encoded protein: CASRPPGGLYGYTF.

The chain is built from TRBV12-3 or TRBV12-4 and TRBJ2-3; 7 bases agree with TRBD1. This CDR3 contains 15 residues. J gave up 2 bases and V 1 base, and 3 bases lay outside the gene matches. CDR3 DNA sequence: TGTGCCAGCAGTTTAGGGGACAGATACACAGATACGCAGTATTTT. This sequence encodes CASSLGDRYTDTQYF.

For the CDR3, the DNA is TGCAGTGCTTTTAGCGGGCTGAGCTCCTACAATGAGCAGTTCTTC. This codes for CSAFSGLSSYNEQFF. The V and J genes are TRBV20-1 and TRBJ2-1, with TRBD2 matching over 7 bases. From germline, CDR1 is DFQATT and CDR2 SNEGSKA (reference sequence). The CDR3 loop spans 15 amino acids. V shed 5 bases and J 0 bases; nucleotides not matched to a gene: 7.

The CDR3 DNA follows: TGTGCCAGCAGCCACCCCGGGGGGGCAGAGACCCAGTACTTC. This gives the protein CASSHPGGAETQYF. J is TRBJ2-5 and V is TRBV7-8; TRBD2 agrees at 8 bases. Trimming cost V 5 bases and J 4 bases; bases outside gene matches: 6. Germline V gene data show CDR1 as SGHVS and CDR2 as FQNEAQ. The CDR3 extends over 14 amino acids.

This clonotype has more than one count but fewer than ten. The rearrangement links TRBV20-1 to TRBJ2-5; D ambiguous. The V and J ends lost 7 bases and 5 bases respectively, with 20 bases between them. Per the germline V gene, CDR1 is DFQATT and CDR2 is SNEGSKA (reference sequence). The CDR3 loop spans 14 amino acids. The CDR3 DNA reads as TGCAGTGAGAGAGCCCTACCAAGGTTGGAGACCCAGTACTTC. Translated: CSERALPRLETQYF.

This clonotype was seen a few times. This chain's CDR3 is CASRPGTTNTGELFF. The CDR3, as DNA: TGTGCCAGCCGCCCCGGGACGACGAACACCGGGGAGCTGTTTTTT. The chain links TRBV6-1 to TRBJ2-2; D is perhaps TRBD1 or TRBD2 (5 bases each). CDR3 length equals 15 residues. CDR1 and CDR2 (germline): MNHNS, SASEGT. The V and J ends lost 8 bases and 0 bases respectively, with 13 bases between them.

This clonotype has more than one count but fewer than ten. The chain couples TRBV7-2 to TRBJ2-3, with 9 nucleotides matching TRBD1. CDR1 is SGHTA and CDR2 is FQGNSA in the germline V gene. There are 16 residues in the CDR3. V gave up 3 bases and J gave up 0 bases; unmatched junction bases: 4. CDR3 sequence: CASSFRDRASTDTQYF. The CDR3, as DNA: TGTGCCAGCAGCTTCCGGGACAGGGCTAGCACAGATACGCAGTATTTT.

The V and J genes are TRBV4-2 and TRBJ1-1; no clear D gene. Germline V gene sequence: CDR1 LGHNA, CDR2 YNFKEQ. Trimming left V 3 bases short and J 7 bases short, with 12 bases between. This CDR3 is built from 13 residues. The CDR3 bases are TGTGCCAGCAGCCACCTTGTTACGGGTGAAGCTTTCTTT. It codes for CASSHLVTGEAFF.

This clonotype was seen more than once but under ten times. The CDR3 nucleotides are TGTGCCAGCAGCGTACCCAAGGGTTCACCTTTCTTT. It specifies CASSVPKGSPFF. The chain recombines TRBV9 with TRBJ1-1; D gene ambiguous. V lost 1 base and J lost 12, with 13 bases in between. This CDR3 region has 12 residues. Germline loops: CDR1 SGDLS, CDR2 YYNGEE.

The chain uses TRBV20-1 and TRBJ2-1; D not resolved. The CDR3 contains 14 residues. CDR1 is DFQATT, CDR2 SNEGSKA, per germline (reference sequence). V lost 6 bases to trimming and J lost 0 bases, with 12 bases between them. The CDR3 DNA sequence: TGCAGTGCCAGACTCGCTGCCTCCTACAATGAGCAGTTCTTC. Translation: CSARLAASYNEQFF.

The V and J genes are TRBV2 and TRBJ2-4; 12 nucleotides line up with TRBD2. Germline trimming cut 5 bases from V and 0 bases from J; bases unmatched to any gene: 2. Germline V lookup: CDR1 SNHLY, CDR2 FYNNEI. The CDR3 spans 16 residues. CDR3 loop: CASSLLAGGAKNIQYF. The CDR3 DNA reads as TGTGCCAGCAGTTTACTAGCGGGAGGAGCCAAAAACATTCAGTACTTC.

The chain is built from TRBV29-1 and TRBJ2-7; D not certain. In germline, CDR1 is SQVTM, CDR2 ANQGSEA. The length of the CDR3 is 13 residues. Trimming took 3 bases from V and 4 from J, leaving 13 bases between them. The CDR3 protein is CSVEGAYPYEQYF. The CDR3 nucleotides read TGCAGCGTTGAGGGCGCTTACCCGTACGAGCAGTACTTC.

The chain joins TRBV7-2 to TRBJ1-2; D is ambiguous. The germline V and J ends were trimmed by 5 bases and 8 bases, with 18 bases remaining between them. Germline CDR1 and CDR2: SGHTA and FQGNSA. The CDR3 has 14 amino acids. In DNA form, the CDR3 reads TGTGCCAGCAGCCCCAGGACGTCCCAAAGGGGCTACACCTTC. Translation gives CASSPRTSQRGYTF.

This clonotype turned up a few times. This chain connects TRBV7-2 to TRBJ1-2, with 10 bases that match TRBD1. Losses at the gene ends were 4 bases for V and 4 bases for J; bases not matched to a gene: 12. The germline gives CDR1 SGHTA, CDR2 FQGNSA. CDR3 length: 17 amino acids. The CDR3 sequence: CASSSSRWGQGFYGYTF. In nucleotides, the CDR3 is TGTGCCAGCAGCTCAAGCCGATGGGGACAGGGGTTCTATGGCTACACCTTC. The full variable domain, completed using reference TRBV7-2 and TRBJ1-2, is GAGVSQSPSNKVTEKGKDVELRCDPISGHTALYWYRQSLGQGLEFLIYFQGNSAPDKSGLPSDRFSAERTGGSVSTLTIQRTQQEDSAVYLCASSSSRWGQGFYGYTFGSGTRLTVV.

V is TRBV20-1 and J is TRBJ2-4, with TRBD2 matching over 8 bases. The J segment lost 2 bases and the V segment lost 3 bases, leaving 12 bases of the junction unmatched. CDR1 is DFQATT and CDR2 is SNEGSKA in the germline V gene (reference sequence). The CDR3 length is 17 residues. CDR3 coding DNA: TGCAGTGCTAGTAAGCGGGAGTGGGACTGGACCAAAAACATTCAGTACTTC. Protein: CSASKREWDWTKNIQYF.

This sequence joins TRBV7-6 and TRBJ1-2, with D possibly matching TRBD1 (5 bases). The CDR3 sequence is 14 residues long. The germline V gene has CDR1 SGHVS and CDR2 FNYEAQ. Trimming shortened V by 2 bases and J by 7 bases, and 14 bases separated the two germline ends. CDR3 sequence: CASSLLARDGGYTF. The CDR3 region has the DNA TGTGCCAGCAGCTTATTGGCCAGGGATGGTGGCTACACCTTC. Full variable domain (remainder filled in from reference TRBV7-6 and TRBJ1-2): GAGVSQSPRYKVTKRGQDVALRCDPISGHVSLYWYRQALGQGPEFLTYFNYEAQQDKSGLPNDRFSAERPEGSISTLTIQRTEQRDSAMYRCASSLLARDGGYTFGSGTRLTVV.

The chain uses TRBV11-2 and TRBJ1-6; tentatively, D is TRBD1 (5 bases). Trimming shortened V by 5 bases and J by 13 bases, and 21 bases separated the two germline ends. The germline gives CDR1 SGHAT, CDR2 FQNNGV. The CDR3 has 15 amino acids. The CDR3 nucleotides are TGTGCCAGCAGCCCCCCGGTGGGACGGGCGGCGCCCCTCCACTTT. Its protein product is CASSPPVGRAAPLHF.

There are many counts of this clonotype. CDR3 loop: CASSPGQMNTEAFF. As DNA, the CDR3 is TGCGCCAGCAGCCCGGGACAGATGAACACTGAAGCTTTCTTT. The chain has TRBV5-1 and TRBJ1-1; 7 bases match TRBD1. Germline assignment: CDR1 SGHRS and CDR2 YFSETQ. The V segment lost 4 bases and the J segment 0 bases; nucleotides outside the gene matches: 3. CDR3 length equals 14 residues.

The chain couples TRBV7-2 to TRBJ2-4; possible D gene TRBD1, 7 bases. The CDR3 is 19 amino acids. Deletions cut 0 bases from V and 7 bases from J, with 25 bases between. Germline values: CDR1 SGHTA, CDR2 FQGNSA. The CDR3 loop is CASSLAAAWEAGGLNIQYF. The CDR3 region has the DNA TGTGCCAGCAGCTTAGCTGCAGCGTGGGAGGCAGGGGGGCTGAACATTCAGTACTTC.

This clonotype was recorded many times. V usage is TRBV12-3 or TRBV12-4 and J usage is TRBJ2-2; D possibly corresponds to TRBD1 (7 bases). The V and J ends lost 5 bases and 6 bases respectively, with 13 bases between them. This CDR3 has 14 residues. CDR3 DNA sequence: TGTGCCAGCAGTCCAGACAGGGAGGCCGGGGAGCTGTTTTTT. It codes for CASSPDREAGELFF.